The 27 T cell receptor beta chains presented below share a single source sample, sequenced in a study of blood T cell repertoires in COVID-19. The data were produced by immunoSEQ multiplex PCR, yet TCRdb's version contains in-frame clones alone and is incomplete. The data hold around 250,000 clones, with approximately 87% observed a single time. The sample was peripheral blood. These receptor sequences come from a man aged 60 to 69 who had recovered from COVID-19.

This clone was detected only once. The chain links TRBV7-9 to TRBJ2-5, with D possibly matching TRBD2 (5 bases). Trimming removed 0 bases at V and 3 bases at J, with 8 bases between. In germline, CDR1 is SEHNR, CDR2 FQNEAQ (reference sequence). The CDR3 is 14 residues long. This CDR3 is CASSLASGKETQYF. The CDR3 coding sequence is TGTGCCAGCAGCTTAGCCTCCGGGAAAGAGACCCAGTACTTC.

The J gene is TRBJ2-3, the V gene TRBV7-2; D ambiguous. This CDR3 is 14 amino acids long. CDR1 and CDR2 (germline): SGHTA, FQGNSA. Trimming cost V 2 bases and J 0 bases, with 6 bases left between them. As DNA, the CDR3 is TGTGCCAGCAGCTTATCCCAGAGCACAGATACGCAGTATTTT. It translates to CASSLSQSTDTQYF.

The chain uses TRBV28 and TRBJ1-2, with no clear D. The CDR3 consists of 14 residues. Germline loops: CDR1 MDHEN, CDR2 SYDVKM. Trimming pared 6 bases from V and 9 bases from J, leaving 20 bases between. The CDR3, as DNA: TGTGCCAGCAGCCTACAGTCCCCGTCGACTAGCTACACCTTC. Translation gives CASSLQSPSTSYTF.

The CDR3: CASSLVRTSGRADTQYF. CDR3 nucleotides: TGCGCCAGCAGCTTGGTTCGGACTAGCGGGAGGGCAGATACGCAGTATTTT. The rearrangement uses TRBV5-1 and TRBJ2-3; TRBD2 matches at 15 bases. Germline CDR1 SGHRS, CDR2 YFSETQ. Losses at the gene ends were 0 bases for V and 4 bases for J; bases not matched to a gene: 3. The CDR3 runs to 17 residues.

This sequence joins TRBV6-6 and TRBJ2-7; no definite D call. From germline, CDR1 is MNHNY and CDR2 SVGAGI (reference sequence). Between the trimmed V and J ends, which lost 2 bases and 5 bases, there was a span of 7 bases. This CDR3 contains 12 residues. The CDR3 sequence: CASSYLENEQYF. CDR3 in DNA: TGTGCCAGCAGTTACCTCGAGAACGAGCAGTACTTC.

The rearrangement uses TRBV28 and TRBJ1-4; TRBD1 is a possible D gene (6 bases). Trimming took 3 bases from V and 8 from J, leaving 13 bases between them. The CDR3 contains 14 residues. Germline lookup yields CDR1 MDHEN and CDR2 SYDVKM. This CDR3 is CASSLTWTAEKLFF. The CDR3 DNA follows: TGTGCCAGCAGTTTGACCTGGACAGCCGAAAAACTGTTTTTT. The whole variable domain, remainder taken from reference TRBV28 and TRBJ1-4, is DVKVTQSSRYLVKRTGEKVFLECVQDMDHENMFWYRQDPGLGLRLIYFSYDVKMKEKGDIPEGYSVSREKKERFSLILESASTNQTSMYLCASSLTWTAEKLFFGSGTQLSVL.

There are a few counts of this clone. V usage is TRBV5-4 and J usage is TRBJ2-3; a weak D match, TRBD2 (6 bases). The CDR3 length is 15 residues. Germline loops: CDR1 SGHNT, CDR2 YYREEE (reference sequence). V gave up 4 bases and J gave up 0 bases, with 12 bases separating them. The DNA for the CDR3 is TGTGCCAGCAGCGGGGGACTGACCAGCACAGATACGCAGTATTTT. It specifies CASSGGLTSTDTQYF.

This chain connects TRBV3-1 (or the pseudogene TRBV3-2) to TRBJ2-7; TRBD1 is a possible D gene (8 bases). The CDR3 contains 13 residues. The germline gives CDR1 LGHDT, CDR2 YNNKEL (reference sequence). Trimming left V 6 bases short and J 5 bases short, with 14 bases between. CDR3 nucleotides: TGTGCCAGCAGGGTCACAGGGGGGGACGAGCAGTACTTC. Amino acid sequence: CASRVTGGDEQYF.

CDR3 DNA sequence: TGCGCCAGCAGCCCCGAGGGACTAGCGGGAGTCCGACTGTTTTTT. It encodes CASSPEGLAGVRLFF. The chain uses TRBV5-1 and TRBJ2-2; 14 bases fit TRBD2. From germline, CDR1 is SGHRS and CDR2 YFSETQ. The trim removed 4 bases at V and 14 bases at J, leaving 10 bases unmatched. CDR3 length: 15 amino acids.

The chain couples TRBV12-5 to TRBJ1-1; tentatively, D is TRBD1 (5 bases). Between the trimmed V and J ends, which lost 0 bases and 0 bases, there was a span of 11 bases. This CDR3 comprises 16 residues. Germline-derived CDR1 and CDR2 are LGHNT and FRNRAP. In nucleotides, the CDR3 is TGTGCTAGTGGTTTGGTACTGGGGCAGTTGAACACTGAAGCTTTCTTT. This translates into CASGLVLGQLNTEAFF. Complete variable domain (other parts from reference TRBV12-5 and TRBJ1-1): DARVTQTPRHKVTEMGQEVTMRCQPILGHNTVFWYRQTMMQGLELLAYFRNRAPLDDSGMPKDRFSAEMPDATLATLKIQPSEPRDSAVYFCASGLVLGQLNTEAFFGQGTRLTVV.

There are a few counts of this clone. The chain recombines TRBV7-8 with TRBJ1-4; D gene unclear. V was clipped by 4 bases and J by 0 bases, with 12 bases between them. The CDR3 length is 16 residues. The germline V gene encodes CDR1 SGHVS and CDR2 FQNEAQ. The CDR3 here is CASSSRSGATNEKLFF. The CDR3 DNA reads TGTGCCAGCAGCTCCCGTTCCGGTGCAACTAATGAAAAACTGTTTTTT. The whole variable domain, filled in from reference TRBV7-8 and TRBJ1-4, reads GAGVSQSPRYKVAKRGQDVALRCDPISGHVSLFWYQQALGQGPEFLTYFQNEAQLDKSGLPSDRFFAERPEGSVSTLKIQRTQQEDSAVYLCASSSRSGATNEKLFFGSGTQLSVL.

This clone was picked up one time. The chain uses TRBV11-3 and TRBJ2-1; D possibly corresponds to TRBD2 (6 bases). CDR1 and CDR2 (germline): SGHNT, YENEEA. This CDR3 region has 16 residues. The V and J ends lost 4 bases and 1 base respectively, with 14 bases between them. The CDR3 loop reads CASSSHSTRSYNEQFF. CDR3 bases: TGTGCCAGCAGCTCACATTCGACTAGATCCTACAATGAGCAGTTCTTC. The variable domain in full, with the rest retrieved from reference TRBV11-3 and TRBJ2-1, is EAGVVQSPRYKIIEKKQPVAFWCNPISGHNTLYWYLQNLGQGPELLIRYENEEAVDDSQLPKDRFSAERLKGVDSTLKIQPAELGDSAVYLCASSSHSTRSYNEQFFGPGTRLTVL.

V usage is TRBV7-6 and J usage is TRBJ2-1; 12 bases map to TRBD2. Trimming at V came to 5 bases and at J to 15 bases, leaving 14 bases not matched to a gene. The germline V gene has CDR1 SGHVS and CDR2 FNYEAQ. The CDR3 is 15 residues long. The CDR3 DNA reads TGTGCCAGCAGCCTGGCTAGCGGGGGGGCTTCTGGTAGGTTCTTC. It translates to CASSLASGGASGRFF.

This chain joins TRBV3-1 (or the pseudogene TRBV3-2) and TRBJ2-5, with 9 nucleotides matching TRBD2. J lost 5 bases, V lost 1 base, and 5 bases had no gene match. Germline V CDR1 and CDR2: LGHDT, YNNKEL (reference sequence). This CDR3 region has 15 residues. The CDR3 sequence: CASSQVSGGRETQYF. In nucleotides, the CDR3 is TGTGCCAGCAGCCAAGTTAGCGGGGGCCGGGAGACCCAGTACTTC.

V and J are TRBV10-1 and TRBJ1-1; TRBD1 aligns across 7 bases. CDR1 WNHNN and CDR2 SYGVQD come from the germline V gene (reference sequence). V dropped 5 bases and J dropped 0; count of bases not matched to a gene: 6. There are 15 residues in the CDR3. The CDR3: CASSQGQSLNTEAFF. CDR3 nucleotide sequence: TGCGCCAGCAGTCAGGGACAGAGCTTGAACACTGAAGCTTTCTTT.

This chain connects TRBV9 to TRBJ2-7, with TRBD1 matching 10 bases. There are 17 residues in the CDR3. Germline V gene lookup returns CDR1 SGDLS and CDR2 YYNGEE. Trimming at V came to 4 bases and at J to 6 bases, leaving 16 bases not matched to a gene. CDR3 nucleotide sequence: TGTGCCAGCAGCCCACACCCGGGACAGGGGTTATTGGGCGAGCAGTACTTC. Amino acids: CASSPHPGQGLLGEQYF.

This chain joins TRBV6-5 and TRBJ1-6; unclear D gene. Germline CDR1 is MNHEY and CDR2 is SVGAGI. V was clipped by 7 bases and J by 0 bases, with 10 bases between them. The CDR3 covers 15 residues. CDR3 region: CASKGGISYNSPLHF. The CDR3, as DNA: TGTGCCAGCAAGGGAGGGATCTCCTATAATTCACCCCTCCACTTT.

CDR3 protein: CAISQSYLDLIFGNVLTF. The DNA for the CDR3 is TGTGCCATCAGCCAGAGTTACCTAGACCTCATATTCGGCAACGTCCTGACTTTC. This chain joins TRBV10-3 and TRBJ2-6; D remains unclear. The length of the CDR3 is 18 residues. V was pared by 6 bases and J by 9 bases, with 27 bases between. Germline CDR1 reads ENHRY; CDR2 reads SYGVKD.

This clone turned up a few times. This chain connects TRBV27 to TRBJ1-5; a possible D gene is TRBD1 (5 bases). The CDR3 contains 14 residues. Trimming took off 5 bases at V and 9 bases at J, with 17 bases between the two ends. Germline CDR1 and CDR2: MNHEY and SMNVEV (reference sequence). The CDR3 here is CASSPRQGARPQHF. CDR3 coding DNA: TGTGCCAGCAGTCCCCGCCAGGGCGCAAGGCCCCAGCATTTT.

Only one count was recorded for this clone. The chain recombines TRBV12-3 or TRBV12-4 with TRBJ1-5; D is ambiguous. The CDR3 loop spans 11 amino acids. CDR3 residues: CAAGSNQPQHF. In DNA, the CDR3 is TGTGCGGCGGGATCGAATCAGCCCCAGCATTTT.

The chain links TRBV3-1 (or the pseudogene TRBV3-2) to TRBJ1-1; 9 bases map to TRBD1. V was clipped by 7 bases and J by 7 bases; unmatched bases: 13. Germline CDR1 is LGHDT and CDR2 is YNNKEL (reference sequence). The CDR3 covers 15 residues. CDR3 bases: TGTGCCAGCACCGAGACGGGACAGGGCGCCTTTGAAGCTTTCTTT. Its translation is CASTETGQGAFEAFF.

The rearrangement uses TRBV7-2 and TRBJ2-7, with D possibly TRBD1 on 7 matching bases. The CDR3 is 15 amino acids. Trimming removed 1 base from V and 6 bases from J, with 16 bases in between. The germline V gene has CDR1 SGHTA and CDR2 FQGNSA. This CDR3 is CASSLDNRGGSEQYF. The DNA of the CDR3 is TGTGCCAGCAGCTTAGATAACAGGGGAGGATCCGAGCAGTACTTC.

The J gene is TRBJ1-2, the V gene TRBV4-1, with D possibly matching TRBD1 (5 bases). CDR1 and CDR2 from the germline V gene are MGHRA and YSYEKL. Trimming pared 0 bases from V and 4 bases from J, leaving 9 bases between. The CDR3 covers 14 residues. Written as DNA, the CDR3 is TGCGCCAGCAGCCAAGAAGCAGGGCCCTATGGCTACACCTTC. Its translation is CASSQEAGPYGYTF.

The chain couples TRBV19 to TRBJ2-1, with TRBD2 matching over 10 bases. CDR1 and CDR2 from the germline V gene are LNHDA and SQIVND (reference sequence). The junction had 8 bases not matched to a gene; V was cut back by 3 bases and J by 3 bases. This CDR3 is built from 17 residues. The CDR3 region is CASSILAGDYNYNEQFF. In nucleotides, the CDR3 is TGTGCCAGTAGTATCCTAGCGGGGGACTACAACTACAATGAGCAGTTCTTC.

V and J are TRBV5-1 and TRBJ2-2, with TRBD1 matching over 7 bases. This CDR3 has 15 amino acids. The germline V gene has CDR1 SGHRS and CDR2 YFSETQ. V gave up 5 bases and J gave up 0 bases; unmatched junction bases: 4. Written as DNA, the CDR3 is TGCGCCAGCAGTCCCGGGACAGCGAACACCGGGGAGCTGTTTTTT. The encoded protein is CASSPGTANTGELFF.

This rearrangement joins TRBV19 to TRBJ2-2, with 9 positions matching TRBD1. Germline V gene data show CDR1 as LNHDA and CDR2 as SQIVND (reference sequence). The CDR3 runs 13 residues. With V trimmed by 7 bases and J by 6 bases, 3 bases remained unmatched. CDR3 sequence (DNA): TGTGCCAGTAAGAGACAGGGGGCCGGGGAGCTGTTTTTT. It is translated as CASKRQGAGELFF.

The chain couples TRBV19 to TRBJ1-5; 7 positions agree with TRBD1. From germline, CDR1 is LNHDA and CDR2 SQIVND (reference sequence). With 3 bases clipped from V and 1 base from J, the junction kept 18 bases outside the gene matches. CDR3 length: 20 residues. The CDR3 loop reads CASSIFAGQGVITSNQPQHF. Written as DNA, the CDR3 is TGTGCCAGTAGTATTTTTGCGGGGCAGGGGGTGATAACGAGCAATCAGCCCCAGCATTTT.